This T cell receptor beta chain was sequenced for a study of blood T cell repertoires in COVID-19. Study-level information: The samples span acute and convalescent COVID-19 from the United States, Italy and Spain. T cells, B-cell-depleted T cells, or PBMCs supplied cDNA or gDNA.

CDR3 length equals 15 residues. Between the trimmed V and J ends, which lost 3 bases and 2 bases, there was a span of 14 bases. Germline CDR1 reads SGHRS; CDR2 reads YFSETQ. Per the original methods: Amplification from reference gene primers served as the basis for estimated nucleated cell counts. The method was immunoSEQ multiplex PCR; TCRdb's version includes in-frame clones alone and lacks a portion of them. V, J and clone size were drawn from that table, and D and trimming were deduced from the DNA. The table shows under 250,000 clones, with around four fifths occurring only once. The receptor comes from a man aged 35 to 55 with active or convalescent COVID-19. Sequencing was carried out using peripheral blood. The chain uses TRBV5-1 and TRBJ2-5; TRBD1 is a possible D gene (6 bases). CDR3 residues: CASSSGLRGQETQYF. CDR3 sequence (DNA): TGCGCCAGCAGCTCCGGGCTAAGGGGGCAAGAGACCCAGTACTTC.